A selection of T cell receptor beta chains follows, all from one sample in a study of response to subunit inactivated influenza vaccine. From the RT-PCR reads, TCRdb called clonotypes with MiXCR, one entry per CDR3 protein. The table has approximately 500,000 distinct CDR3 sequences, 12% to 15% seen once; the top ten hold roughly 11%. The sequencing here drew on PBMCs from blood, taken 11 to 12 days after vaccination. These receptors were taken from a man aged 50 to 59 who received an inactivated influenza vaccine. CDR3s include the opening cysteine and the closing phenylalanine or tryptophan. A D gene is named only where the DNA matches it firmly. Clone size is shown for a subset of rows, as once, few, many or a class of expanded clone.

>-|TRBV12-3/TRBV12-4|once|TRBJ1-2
TGTGCCAGTAGTCGGAATTCCGACTATGGCTACACCTTC
CASSRNSDYGYTF
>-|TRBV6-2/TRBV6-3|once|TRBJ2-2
TGTGCCAGCAGACGGGACACAAGCGGGGAGCTGTTTTTT
CASRRDTSGELFF
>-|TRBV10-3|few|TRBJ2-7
TGTGCCATCAGTGACGCTCAGGGGGGCGAGCAGTACTTC
CAISDAQGGEQYF
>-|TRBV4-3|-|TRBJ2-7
TGCGCCAGCAGCCAAGCGGGCGTGGGGGAGCAGTACTTC
CASSQAGVGEQYF
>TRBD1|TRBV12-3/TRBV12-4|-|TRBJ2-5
TGTGCCAGCAGTACGACAGGGGGAGTTGAGACCCAGTACTTC
CASSTTGGVETQYF
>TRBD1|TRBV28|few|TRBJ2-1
TGTGCCAGCACCCTGGGACAGGGGATTTTTGAGCAGTTCTTC
CASTLGQGIFEQFF
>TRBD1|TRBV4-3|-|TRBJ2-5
TGCGCCAGCAGCCAAGATTGGGGACAGGGTGGGACCCAGTACTTC
CASSQDWGQGGTQYF
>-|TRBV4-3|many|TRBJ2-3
TGCGCCAGCAGCCAAGATGTCAGGGGAGATACGCAGTATTTT
CASSQDVRGDTQYF
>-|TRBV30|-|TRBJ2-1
TGTGCCTGGAGCCCCCGCTCAGGTTTAAGCTCCTACAATGAGCAGTTCTTC
CAWSPRSGLSSYNEQFF
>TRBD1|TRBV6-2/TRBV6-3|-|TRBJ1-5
TGTGCCAGCAGACCCCTTTCGGGACAGGGCTATAGGAATCAGCCCCAGCATTTT
CASRPLSGQGYRNQPQHF
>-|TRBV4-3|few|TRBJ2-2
TGCGCCAGCAGCCAACATACGACAGGGAACACCGGGGAGCTGTTTTTT
CASSQHTTGNTGELFF
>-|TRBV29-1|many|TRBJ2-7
TGCAGCGTTGAAATAGGGACCGAGCGCAACCCCTACGAGCAGTACTTC
CSVEIGTERNPYEQYF
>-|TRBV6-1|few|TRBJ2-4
TGTGCCAGCAGTGAAAACCAAATACTCCGGGCCTCAAGTGACATTCAGTACTTC
CASSENQILRASSDIQYF
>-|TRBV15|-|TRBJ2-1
TGTGCCACCAGCAGAGAGGGTAGTAGGGACAATGAGCAGTTCTTC
CATSREGSRDNEQFF
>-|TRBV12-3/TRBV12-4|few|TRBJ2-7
TGTGCCAGCAGGGGGACACGGAGCTACGAGCAGTACTTC
CASRGTRSYEQYF
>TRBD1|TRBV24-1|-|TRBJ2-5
TGTGCCACCAGTGAGCCCGGGACAGGCCAAGAGACCCAGTACTTC
CATSEPGTGQETQYF
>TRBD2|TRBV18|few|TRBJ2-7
TGTGCCAGCTCACCTCCATTACCCGGGACTAGCCCAACAGAGCAGTACTTC
CASSPPLPGTSPTEQYF
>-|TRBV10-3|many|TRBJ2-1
TGTGCCACCAGGGGCGGGTCTAATGAGCAGTTCTTC
CATRGGSNEQFF
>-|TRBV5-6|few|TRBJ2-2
TGTGCCAGCAGCTTGGAGGTGGGGTCCGGGGAGCTGTTTTTT
CASSLEVGSGELFF
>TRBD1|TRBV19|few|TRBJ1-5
TGTGCCAGTAGTCGGGGACAGGCAAGCAATCAGCCCCAGCATTTT
CASSRGQASNQPQHF
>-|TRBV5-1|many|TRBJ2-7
TGCGCCAGCAGCTTGGTTGCTGGAACCTACGAGCAGTACTTC
CASSLVAGTYEQYF
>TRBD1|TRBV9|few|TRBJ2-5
TGTGCCAGCAGCGTCATCCCGGGACAGGGATCGGAGACCCAGTACTTC
CASSVIPGQGSETQYF
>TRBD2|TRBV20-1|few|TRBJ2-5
TGCAGTGTCGAGAGACTAGCGGATCAAGAGACCCAGTACTTC
CSVERLADQETQYF
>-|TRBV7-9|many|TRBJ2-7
TGTGCCAGCAGCTTAGCGCTAGGAGAGGACTTCGAGCAGTACTTC
CASSLALGEDFEQYF
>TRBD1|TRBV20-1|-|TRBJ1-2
TGCAGTGCTCACCAAGGACAGGCAATCTATGGCTACACCTTC
CSAHQGQAIYGYTF
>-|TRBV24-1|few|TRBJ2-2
TGTGCCACCAGTGATTTGCAGGGGGGCACCGGGGAGCTGTTTTTT
CATSDLQGGTGELFF
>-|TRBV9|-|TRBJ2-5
TGTGCCAGCAGCGCAACAGTGTATGCAGAGACCCAGTACTTC
CASSATVYAETQYF
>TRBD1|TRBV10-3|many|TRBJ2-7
TGTGCCATCAGCGGGACAGGGTACTACGAGCAGTACTTC
CAISGTGYYEQYF
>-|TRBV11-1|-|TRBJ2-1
TGTGCCAGCAGCTTCGCGGGACAGACGAATGAGCAGTTCTTC
CASSFAGQTNEQFF
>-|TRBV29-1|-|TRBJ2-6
TGCAGCGTTCAGGGGTCTGGGGCCAACGTCCTGACTTTC
CSVQGSGANVLTF
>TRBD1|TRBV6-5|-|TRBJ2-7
TGTGCCAGCAGTTACGGGACAGGGACTTACTACGAGCAGTACTTC
CASSYGTGTYYEQYF
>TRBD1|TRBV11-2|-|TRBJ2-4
TGTGCCAGCAGCCCCTTGACCGGGACAGGGGGCCGAGTTCAGTACTTC
CASSPLTGTGGRVQYF
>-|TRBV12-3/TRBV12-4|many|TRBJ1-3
TGTGCCAGCAGTTTGCTTGGAAACACCATATATTTT
CASSLLGNTIYF
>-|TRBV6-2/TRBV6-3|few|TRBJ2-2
TGTGCCAGCAGTTCCCCGGGAAGTGGTGGGCTGTTTTTT
CASSSPGSGGLFF
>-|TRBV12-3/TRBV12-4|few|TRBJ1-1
TGTGCCAGCAGTTTAGCCGAGGGGACGGCTGAAGCTTTCTTT
CASSLAEGTAEAFF
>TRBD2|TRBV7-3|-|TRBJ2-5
TGTGCCAGCAGCTTAAACCCGGGGGGAGAGACCCAGTACTTC
CASSLNPGGETQYF
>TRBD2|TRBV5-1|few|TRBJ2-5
TGCGCCAGCACCCAGGGGACTAGCGGGAGCTTTGAGACCCAGTACTTC
CASTQGTSGSFETQYF
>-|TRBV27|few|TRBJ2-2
TGTGCCAGCAGTTTTTACCAGGGGACCGGGGAGCTGTTTTTT
CASSFYQGTGELFF
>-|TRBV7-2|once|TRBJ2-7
TGTGCCAGCAGCTCCGGGACATCTTACTACGAGCAGTACTTC
CASSSGTSYYEQYF
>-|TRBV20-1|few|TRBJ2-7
TGCAGTGCTAGGGTGCGGGCCTACGAGCAGTACTTC
CSARVRAYEQYF
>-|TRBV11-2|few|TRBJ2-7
TGTGCCAGCAGCTTAGTCCGGTGGGGGGGCTCGTCCTACGAGCAGTACTTC
CASSLVRWGGSSYEQYF
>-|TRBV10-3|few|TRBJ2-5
TGTGCCATCAGGGGAGAGTCCCAAGAGACCCAGTACTTC
CAIRGESQETQYF
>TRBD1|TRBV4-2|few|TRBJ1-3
TGTGCCAGCAGCCAGGGGACAGGACGAGAAAACACCATATATTTT
CASSQGTGRENTIYF
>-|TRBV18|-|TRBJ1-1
TGTGCCAGCTCACCAGGGGCAGGGGTCACTGAAGCTTTCTTT
CASSPGAGVTEAFF
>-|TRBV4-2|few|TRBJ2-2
TGTGCCAGCAGCCAAGAAACGACCTACACCGGGGAGCTGTTTTTT
CASSQETTYTGELFF
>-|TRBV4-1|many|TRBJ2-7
TGCGCCAGCAGCCAAGCATCGGAGCAGTACTTC
CASSQASEQYF
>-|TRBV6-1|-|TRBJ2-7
TGTGCCAGCAGAGCACGCGTTGATAGCTACGAGCAGTACTTC
CASRARVDSYEQYF
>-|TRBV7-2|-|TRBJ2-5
TGTGCCAGCAGCACCCCCGGGGAGACCCAGTACTTC
CASSTPGETQYF
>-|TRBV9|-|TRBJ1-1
TGTGCCAGCAACCGGGACACTGAAGCTTTCTTT
CASNRDTEAFF
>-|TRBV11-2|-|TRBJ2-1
TGTGCCAGCAGCTTAGACCTACTATCCTACAATGAGCAGTTCTTC
CASSLDLLSYNEQFF
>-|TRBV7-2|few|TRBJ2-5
TGTGCCAGCAGCTTAGGGGGGGCTACCCGCCAAGAGACCCAGTACTTC
CASSLGGATRQETQYF
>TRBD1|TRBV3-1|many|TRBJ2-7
TGTGCCAGCAGCCGAGAGCCGGGACAGGGTTCCTACGAGCAGTACTTC
CASSREPGQGSYEQYF
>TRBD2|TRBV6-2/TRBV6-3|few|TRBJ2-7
TGTGCCAGCATGATGGGACTAGCAGCCGAGCAGTACTTC
CASMMGLAAEQYF
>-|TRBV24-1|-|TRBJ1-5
TGTGCCACCAGTGACAGGGCCCGAGTACCCCAGCATTTT
CATSDRARVPQHF